This T cell receptor (beta chain) was profiled in a study of CD8+CD57+ T cells in acquired aplastic anemia. As concerns this clonotype: It is unclear where the CDR3 begins or ends on the DNA, so no DNA is shown, and the CDR3 is as TCRdb lists it.

TCR beta VDJ combinations and CDR3 sequences were profiled from genomic DNA. TCRdb called the reads again in MiXCR, with one record for every CDR3 protein. The sample consists of roughly 290,000 distinct CDR3 sequences, roughly 61% of them appearing once. CD8+CD57+ cell expansion had been shown by flow cytometry in patients chosen for sequencing. Germline V gene data show CDR1 as SGDLS and CDR2 as YYNGEE. The CDR3 comprises 20 residues, both ends counted. The source of this sequence is a human donor with aplastic anemia. The sequencing sample was made of sorted CD4+, CD8+, or CD8+CD57+ T cells (not recorded which) from PBMCs. The V call is TRBV9, the J call TRBJ1-5; the DNA was not used to check the table's D call, TRBD1. This CDR3 is CASSFYICSASGTVNQPQHF.